This T cell receptor beta chain was captured by sequencing in a study of T-cell memory formation after mild COVID-19. MiXCR, applied by TCRdb to the 5' RACE reads, yields one record per CDR3 protein. The sample includes approximately 300,000 distinct CDR3 sequences, roughly a fifth seen only once; the top ten take approximately 21%. The sequence was collected from a man younger than 35 who had mild COVID-19 (a few samples of this study predate the infection). Cell type and time point are not known. What was sequenced was PBMCs or a T cell subset sorted from them (not recorded which).

The CDR3 nucleotides are TGTGCCAGCAGTAGGACTAGCGGGGGGAACACCGGGGAGCTGTTTTTT. Residues: CASSRTSGGNTGELFF. The chain joins TRBV2 to TRBJ2-2, with 13 positions matching TRBD2. With 5 bases clipped from V and 1 base from J, the junction kept 1 base outside the gene matches. The CDR3 is 16 amino acids. From germline, CDR1 is SNHLY and CDR2 FYNNEI.